What follows is one T cell receptor beta chain and its context. This sample is part of a study of OX40 agonist ivuxolimab in advanced cancers. The method was immunoSEQ multiplex PCR; TCRdb's version includes in-frame clones alone and lacks a portion of them. The data contain approximately 60,000 clones, less than 95% of them singletons. Germline V CDR1 and CDR2: SEHNR, FQNEAQ (reference sequence). The length of the CDR3 is 11 residues. Trimming cost V 5 bases and J 0 bases, with 2 bases left between them. The V call is TRBV7-9, the J call TRBJ2-7; D is undetermined. This sequence originates from an adult with an advanced solid tumor such as melanoma, head and neck, liver or kidney cancer. The sequencing here drew on CD4+ or CD8+ T cells sorted from blood, taken in a trial of the OX40 agonist ivuxolimab. DNA of the CDR3: TGTGCCAGCAGCAACTCCTACGAGCAGTACTTC. It codes for CASSNSYEQYF.